These T cell receptor beta chains were read from a single sample in a study of T-cell memory formation after mild COVID-19. TCRdb recomputed calls from the 5' RACE reads with MiXCR, one row per CDR3 protein. The sample holds a few hundred thousand distinct CDR3 sequences; 20% to 25% are singletons and the top ten take approximately 13%. The sequencing sample was made of PBMCs or a T cell subset sorted from them (not recorded which). These TCRs come from an adult woman who had mild COVID-19 (a few samples of this study predate the infection). Cell type and time point are not known. Both conserved end residues are part of each CDR3. The D gene is left open where the match is weak. Size is stated for part of the rows, as once, few or many counts, or as a class when the clone is expanded.

v_call: TRBV20-1; clone_size: NA; d_call: NA; j_call: TRBJ1-1; cdr3_aa: CSASKYPGTNTEAFF; cdr3_nt: TGCAGTGCTAGTAAGTATCCAGGGACGAACACTGAAGCTTTCTTT
v_call: TRBV7-9; clone_size: few; d_call: NA; j_call: TRBJ2-7; cdr3_aa: CASSFGDYSYEQYF; cdr3_nt: TGTGCCAGCAGCTTCGGGGATTACTCCTACGAGCAGTACTTC
v_call: TRBV14; clone_size: few; d_call: TRBD1; j_call: TRBJ2-1; cdr3_aa: CASRQQGINNEQFF; cdr3_nt: TGTGCCAGCAGGCAACAGGGGATAAACAATGAGCAGTTCTTC
v_call: TRBV10-3; clone_size: few; d_call: NA; j_call: TRBJ2-7; cdr3_aa: CAIRAGSYEQYF; cdr3_nt: TGTGCCATCAGGGCGGGCTCCTACGAGCAGTACTTC
v_call: TRBV29-1; clone_size: few; d_call: TRBD2; j_call: TRBJ2-3; cdr3_aa: CSLTGGPTDTQYF; cdr3_nt: TGCAGCCTGACGGGAGGGCCTACAGATACGCAGTATTTT
v_call: TRBV15; clone_size: NA; d_call: NA; j_call: TRBJ1-5; cdr3_aa: CATSRGQEFNQPQHF; cdr3_nt: TGTGCCACCAGCAGAGGACAGGAGTTCAATCAGCCCCAGCATTTT
v_call: TRBV24-1; clone_size: NA; d_call: TRBD2; j_call: TRBJ2-3; cdr3_aa: CATSDFSYTTSGGRDTQYF; cdr3_nt: TGTGCCACCAGTGATTTCTCCTACACGACTAGCGGGGGGAGAGATACGCAGTATTTT
v_call: TRBV4-3; clone_size: NA; d_call: TRBD2; j_call: TRBJ2-7; cdr3_aa: CASSPVREGLYEQYF; cdr3_nt: TGCGCCAGCAGCCCAGTAAGGGAGGGCCTCTACGAGCAGTACTTC
v_call: TRBV7-8; clone_size: few; d_call: NA; j_call: TRBJ1-2; cdr3_aa: CASSLVVRGDGYTF; cdr3_nt: TGTGCCAGCAGCTTAGTAGTTCGGGGGGATGGCTACACCTTC
v_call: TRBV7-6; clone_size: NA; d_call: NA; j_call: TRBJ2-5; cdr3_aa: CASRQYRAGLETQYF; cdr3_nt: TGTGCCAGCAGGCAGTACCGGGCAGGGTTAGAGACCCAGTACTTC
v_call: TRBV4-1; clone_size: NA; d_call: TRBD2; j_call: TRBJ2-1; cdr3_aa: CASSQIGLAGGLQFF; cdr3_nt: TGCGCCAGCAGCCAGATAGGACTAGCGGGAGGTTTACAGTTCTTC
v_call: TRBV12-3/TRBV12-4; clone_size: few; d_call: NA; j_call: TRBJ2-2; cdr3_aa: CASQIFRDGGELFF; cdr3_nt: TGTGCCAGCCAAATCTTCAGGGATGGCGGGGAGCTGTTTTTT
v_call: TRBV3-1; clone_size: few; d_call: NA; j_call: TRBJ2-1; cdr3_aa: CASSQSGVYEQFF; cdr3_nt: TGTGCCAGCAGCCAATCGGGGGTCTATGAGCAGTTCTTC
v_call: TRBV19; clone_size: many; d_call: NA; j_call: TRBJ1-5; cdr3_aa: CASSPASIGNQPQHF; cdr3_nt: TGTGCCAGTAGCCCCGCCAGTATTGGCAATCAGCCCCAGCATTTT
v_call: TRBV7-3; clone_size: NA; d_call: NA; j_call: TRBJ1-1; cdr3_aa: CASSLFRGAPEAFF; cdr3_nt: TGTGCCAGCAGCTTATTTCGGGGGGCCCCTGAAGCTTTCTTT
v_call: TRBV18; clone_size: few; d_call: NA; j_call: TRBJ2-3; cdr3_aa: CASSPPQGITDTQYF; cdr3_nt: TGTGCCAGCTCACCACCCCAGGGGATCACAGATACGCAGTATTTT
v_call: TRBV6-5; clone_size: NA; d_call: NA; j_call: TRBJ2-3; cdr3_aa: CASSYERDMSTDTQYF; cdr3_nt: TGTGCCAGCAGTTACGAGAGGGACATGAGCACAGATACGCAGTATTTT
v_call: TRBV9; clone_size: NA; d_call: NA; j_call: TRBJ2-5; cdr3_aa: CASSVAQGSWGETQYF; cdr3_nt: TGTGCCAGCAGCGTAGCTCAGGGTTCTTGGGGAGAGACCCAGTACTTC
v_call: TRBV15; clone_size: NA; d_call: NA; j_call: TRBJ1-6; cdr3_aa: CATSRARQDSPLHF; cdr3_nt: TGTGCCACCAGCAGAGCCAGGCAAGATTCACCCCTCCACTTT
v_call: TRBV20-1; clone_size: many; d_call: TRBD1; j_call: TRBJ2-3; cdr3_aa: CSATKTGTSTDTQYF; cdr3_nt: TGCAGTGCTACTAAGACAGGGACCAGCACAGATACGCAGTATTTT
v_call: TRBV15; clone_size: few; d_call: TRBD1; j_call: TRBJ1-5; cdr3_aa: CATSRDQGDAGGPQHF; cdr3_nt: TGTGCCACCAGCAGAGATCAGGGGGACGCCGGAGGGCCCCAGCATTTT
v_call: TRBV7-6; clone_size: many; d_call: NA; j_call: TRBJ2-1; cdr3_aa: CASSLAGAYNEQFF; cdr3_nt: TGTGCCAGCAGCTTAGCGGGAGCCTACAATGAGCAGTTCTTC
v_call: TRBV12-3/TRBV12-4; clone_size: NA; d_call: NA; j_call: TRBJ1-2; cdr3_aa: CASSTKSRTSGRYTF; cdr3_nt: TGTGCCAGCAGCACGAAATCACGGACATCTGGACGCTACACCTTC
v_call: TRBV7-2; clone_size: few; d_call: TRBD1; j_call: TRBJ2-3; cdr3_aa: CASSLGPGGTDTQYF; cdr3_nt: TGTGCCAGCAGCTTAGGTCCAGGGGGAACAGATACGCAGTATTTT
v_call: TRBV27; clone_size: many; d_call: NA; j_call: TRBJ2-2; cdr3_aa: CASSLSSTGELFF; cdr3_nt: TGTGCCAGCAGTTTATCGTCGACCGGGGAGCTGTTTTTT
v_call: TRBV7-8; clone_size: NA; d_call: NA; j_call: TRBJ2-3; cdr3_aa: CASSLRDFSTDTQYF; cdr3_nt: TGTGCCAGCAGCTTAAGGGACTTTAGCACAGATACGCAGTATTTT
v_call: TRBV7-8; clone_size: few; d_call: TRBD1; j_call: TRBJ2-1; cdr3_aa: CASSWTGDDEQFF; cdr3_nt: TGTGCCAGCAGCTGGACAGGGGACGATGAGCAGTTCTTC
v_call: TRBV7-3; clone_size: NA; d_call: NA; j_call: TRBJ2-4; cdr3_aa: CASSGSGTLGNIQYF; cdr3_nt: TGTGCCAGCAGCGGATCCGGGACTCTAGGAAACATTCAGTACTTC
v_call: TRBV5-1; clone_size: many; d_call: NA; j_call: TRBJ2-7; cdr3_aa: CASSFEGSYEQYF; cdr3_nt: TGCGCCAGCAGCTTTGAGGGCTCCTACGAGCAGTACTTC
v_call: TRBV10-3; clone_size: NA; d_call: NA; j_call: TRBJ2-6; cdr3_aa: CAISPEITGDNVLTF; cdr3_nt: TGTGCCATCAGTCCAGAGATTACTGGGGACAACGTCCTGACTTTC
v_call: TRBV5-5; clone_size: NA; d_call: NA; j_call: TRBJ2-2; cdr3_aa: CASSQLAGSNTGELFF; cdr3_nt: TGTGCCAGCAGCCAACTCGCGGGAAGTAACACCGGGGAGCTGTTTTTT
v_call: TRBV7-9; clone_size: few; d_call: TRBD2; j_call: TRBJ2-3; cdr3_aa: CASSSTVVVAGYTDTQYF; cdr3_nt: TGTGCCAGCAGCTCAACCGTCGTGGTAGCGGGGTACACAGATACGCAGTATTTT
v_call: TRBV6-5; clone_size: NA; d_call: NA; j_call: TRBJ2-5; cdr3_aa: CAARGARETQYF; cdr3_nt: TGTGCTGCCCGGGGGGCGAGGGAGACCCAGTACTTC
v_call: TRBV9; clone_size: NA; d_call: TRBD1; j_call: TRBJ1-2; cdr3_aa: CASSVETGGNYGYTF; cdr3_nt: TGTGCCAGCAGCGTAGAAACAGGGGGTAACTATGGCTACACCTTC
v_call: TRBV5-6; clone_size: few; d_call: NA; j_call: TRBJ2-4; cdr3_aa: CASSWRGAKNIQYF; cdr3_nt: TGTGCCAGCAGCTGGAGGGGGGCCAAAAACATTCAGTACTTC
v_call: TRBV27; clone_size: NA; d_call: TRBD1; j_call: TRBJ2-3; cdr3_aa: CASSLTGTAYTQYF; cdr3_nt: TGTGCCAGCAGTCTCACCGGGACAGCCTATACGCAGTATTTT
v_call: TRBV5-1; clone_size: few; d_call: NA; j_call: TRBJ1-4; cdr3_aa: CASSFPYRAYPRYATNEKLFF; cdr3_nt: TGCGCCAGCAGCTTCCCTTACAGGGCTTACCCAAGATATGCAACTAATGAAAAACTGTTTTTT
v_call: TRBV5-1; clone_size: NA; d_call: TRBD2; j_call: TRBJ2-4; cdr3_aa: CASSSGLAGVFNIQYF; cdr3_nt: TGCGCCAGCAGCTCTGGACTAGCGGGAGTTTTTAACATTCAGTACTTC
v_call: TRBV20-1; clone_size: NA; d_call: NA; j_call: TRBJ2-1; cdr3_aa: CSATGPRYNEQFF; cdr3_nt: TGCAGTGCTACGGGACCCCGCTACAATGAGCAGTTCTTC
v_call: TRBV20-1; clone_size: NA; d_call: NA; j_call: TRBJ1-1; cdr3_aa: CSAAPGHTEAFF; cdr3_nt: TGCAGTGCTGCCCCGGGACACACTGAAGCTTTCTTT
v_call: TRBV3-1; clone_size: few; d_call: NA; j_call: TRBJ2-7; cdr3_aa: CASSQGGGESYF; cdr3_nt: TGTGCCAGCAGCCAAGGAGGTGGGGAATCGTACTTC
v_call: TRBV12-3/TRBV12-4; clone_size: NA; d_call: NA; j_call: TRBJ1-2; cdr3_aa: CASSPLGYPYSGYTF; cdr3_nt: TGTGCCAGCAGCCCCCTTGGTTACCCTTATTCTGGCTACACCTTC
v_call: TRBV12-3/TRBV12-4; clone_size: NA; d_call: TRBD1; j_call: TRBJ2-7; cdr3_aa: CASSWTGGLGYEQYF; cdr3_nt: TGTGCCAGCAGTTGGACAGGGGGACTCGGGTACGAGCAGTACTTC
v_call: TRBV19; clone_size: few; d_call: TRBD1; j_call: TRBJ1-6; cdr3_aa: CASSTDDRVNSPLHF; cdr3_nt: TGTGCCAGTAGTACAGATGACAGGGTAAATTCACCCCTCCACTTT
v_call: TRBV4-2; clone_size: few; d_call: TRBD1; j_call: TRBJ2-1; cdr3_aa: CASSQEEGALHNEQFF; cdr3_nt: TGTGCCAGCAGCCAAGAAGAGGGGGCGCTCCACAATGAGCAGTTCTTC
v_call: TRBV7-3; clone_size: NA; d_call: NA; j_call: TRBJ2-7; cdr3_aa: CASSLSSGGIYEQYF; cdr3_nt: TGTGCCAGCAGCCTCTCTAGTGGAGGAATCTACGAGCAGTACTTC
v_call: TRBV5-1; clone_size: NA; d_call: TRBD2; j_call: TRBJ2-5; cdr3_aa: CASSLGIERAGERKTQYF; cdr3_nt: TGCGCCAGCAGCTTGGGTATTGAGCGAGCGGGGGAGAGGAAGACCCAGTACTTC
v_call: TRBV7-2; clone_size: NA; d_call: NA; j_call: TRBJ2-6; cdr3_aa: CASSPRLRSTGANVLTF; cdr3_nt: TGTGCCAGCAGCCCCCGGTTGAGGTCCACTGGGGCCAACGTCCTGACTTTC
v_call: TRBV5-5; clone_size: NA; d_call: NA; j_call: TRBJ1-1; cdr3_aa: CASSSLGGRTEAFF; cdr3_nt: TGTGCCAGCAGCTCCTTGGGGGGGCGGACTGAAGCTTTCTTT
v_call: TRBV20-1; clone_size: few; d_call: NA; j_call: TRBJ1-1; cdr3_aa: CSARVRATNTEAFF; cdr3_nt: TGCAGTGCTAGAGTGAGAGCGACGAACACTGAAGCTTTCTTT
v_call: TRBV3-1; clone_size: many; d_call: TRBD2; j_call: TRBJ2-7; cdr3_aa: CASSPLSGGYEQYF; cdr3_nt: TGTGCCAGCAGCCCACTAAGCGGGGGGTACGAGCAGTACTTC
v_call: TRBV24-1; clone_size: few; d_call: TRBD1; j_call: TRBJ2-7; cdr3_aa: CATSDSAGTGSYEQYF; cdr3_nt: TGTGCCACCAGTGACTCGGCCGGGACAGGGTCCTACGAGCAGTACTTC
v_call: TRBV6-2/TRBV6-3; clone_size: NA; d_call: NA; j_call: TRBJ2-7; cdr3_aa: CASSYSSNSYEQYF; cdr3_nt: TGTGCCAGCAGTTACTCTTCCAACTCCTACGAGCAGTACTTC
v_call: TRBV6-2/TRBV6-3; clone_size: NA; d_call: NA; j_call: TRBJ2-1; cdr3_aa: CASRPRTGTAWNEQFF; cdr3_nt: TGTGCCAGCAGACCTCGAACCGGGACCGCCTGGAATGAGCAGTTCTTC
v_call: TRBV4-3; clone_size: few; d_call: NA; j_call: TRBJ2-1; cdr3_aa: CASSQDRRTYNEQFF; cdr3_nt: TGCGCCAGCAGCCAGGACAGACGGACCTACAATGAGCAGTTCTTC
v_call: TRBV20-1; clone_size: NA; d_call: TRBD1; j_call: TRBJ1-4; cdr3_aa: CSASEPGQVNEKLFF; cdr3_nt: TGCAGTGCTAGTGAACCGGGACAGGTTAATGAAAAACTGTTTTTT
v_call: TRBV12-3/TRBV12-4; clone_size: NA; d_call: NA; j_call: TRBJ1-5; cdr3_aa: CASSLTREDQPQHF; cdr3_nt: TGTGCCAGCAGTTTAACGAGGGAGGATCAGCCCCAGCATTTT
v_call: TRBV7-9; clone_size: NA; d_call: NA; j_call: TRBJ2-3; cdr3_aa: CASSLVGARGPTDTQYF; cdr3_nt: TGTGCCAGCAGCTTAGTAGGTGCACGGGGGCCGACAGATACGCAGTATTTT
v_call: TRBV7-8; clone_size: NA; d_call: NA; j_call: TRBJ1-6; cdr3_aa: CASSFKQGPGSPLHF; cdr3_nt: TGTGCCAGCAGCTTCAAACAGGGACCCGGATCACCCCTCCACTTT